This record concerns one T cell receptor beta chain sequence. Generated by immunoSEQ multiplex PCR, the TCRdb table keeps only in-frame clones and is missing some. Of about 380,000 clones listed, roughly 90% were seen once; the top ten hold roughly 1.2%. This sample was taken from a study of blood T cell repertoires in COVID-19. Per germline, CDR1 KGHSH and CDR2 LQKENI. The V gene lost 1 base and the J gene lost 1 base, with 7 bases spanning the gap. The CDR3 has 14 residues. The chain has TRBV18 and TRBJ1-1; D is perhaps TRBD1 (5 bases). This receptor was identified in a man aged 35 to 55 with acute or convalescent COVID-19. The sample consisted of peripheral blood. CDR3 bases: TGTGCCAGCTCACCACGAGGACAGAACACTGAAGCTTTCTTT. Translated, it gives CASSPRGQNTEAFF.